Below, 23 T cell receptor beta chains from the same sample are listed, as sequenced in a study of Ad26.COV2.S vaccination and SARS-CoV-2 variants. Treatment described: some 20 received Ad26.COV2.S at low or high dose, single or two shots; several received placebo; per-sample allocation not given. Samples analyzed were those drawn on day 63 after the first vaccine or placebo injection. Clones were read by immunoSEQ multiplex PCR, and TCRdb kept only the in-frame ones, dropping some. The sample shows around 450,000 clones, about 91% of them seen only once. Here the sequenced sample was peripheral blood, taken in a trial of Ad26.COV2.S vaccine versus placebo. All receptors derive from a person between 18 and 65 years old who received the Ad26.COV2.S COVID-19 vaccine or a placebo.

The table lists this clone with a few counts. The rearrangement links TRBV11-3 to TRBJ1-5; D gene unclear. Germline-derived CDR1 and CDR2 are SGHNT and YENEEA. The V and J ends lost 3 bases and 3 bases respectively, with 6 bases between them. CDR3 length: 13 residues. The CDR3 coding sequence is TGTGCCAGCAGCTTCGCAGTCAATCAGCCCCAGCATTTT. Protein: CASSFAVNQPQHF.

The gene calls are TRBV2 and TRBJ2-3; 11 bases fit TRBD2. The CDR3 runs to 16 residues. Unmatched junction bases numbered 2, after V lost 2 bases and J lost 1 base. In germline, CDR1 is SNHLY, CDR2 FYNNEI. Here the CDR3 DNA reads TGTGCCAGCAGTGAACCACTAGCGGGGGGCACAGATACGCAGTATTTT. This codes for CASSEPLAGGTDTQYF. The complete variable domain, with remaining parts taken from reference TRBV2 and TRBJ2-3, reads EPEVTQTPSHQVTQMGQEVILRCVPISNHLYFYWYRQILGQKVEFLVSFYNNEISEKSEIFDDQFSVERPDGSNFTLKIRSTKLEDSAMYFCASSEPLAGGTDTQYFGPGTRLTVL.

This clone occurred a few times. The rearrangement uses TRBV7-9 and TRBJ1-3, with a possible D match to TRBD1 (5 bases). The CDR3 spans 15 residues. Per the germline V gene, CDR1 is SEHNR and CDR2 is FQNEAQ (reference sequence). Trimming removed 5 bases at V and 3 bases at J, with 14 bases between. Written as DNA, the CDR3 is TGTGCCAGCAGCCCCCGGGGGGGAATTGGAAACACCATATATTTT. Amino acids: CASSPRGGIGNTIYF.

A word on this clone: Its ends do not fully match the called genes, so a read error is possible. In DNA form, the CDR3 reads TGTGCCAGCAGAGAAGGTTGGTTGGATGAGCAGTTCTTC. Translated: CASREGWLDEQFF. This chain joins TRBV6-1 and TRBJ2-1; D gene uncertain. Germline loops: CDR1 MNHNS, CDR2 SASEGT. The length of the CDR3 is 13 residues.

This rearrangement joins TRBV7-9 to TRBJ2-7; D unresolved. This CDR3 comprises 16 residues. The germline V and J ends were trimmed by 3 bases and 0 bases, with 15 bases remaining between them. The germline V gene encodes CDR1 SEHNR and CDR2 FQNEAQ (reference sequence). The DNA for the CDR3 is TGTGCCAGCAGCTTTTTGCCAGGAGTTGCCTCCTACGAGCAGTACTTC. The encoded protein is CASSFLPGVASYEQYF.

The V and J genes are TRBV7-9 and TRBJ2-7; 12 bases are shared with TRBD2. The J segment lost 4 bases and the V segment lost 1 base, leaving 8 bases of the junction unmatched. Germline CDR1 is SEHNR and CDR2 is FQNEAQ (reference sequence). The CDR3 loop spans 17 amino acids. CDR3 bases: TGTGCCAGCAGCTTAGGGGGGACTAGCGGGTCTTCGTACGAGCAGTACGTC. Its translation: CASSLGGTSGSSYEQYV.

The chain uses TRBV24-1 and TRBJ2-3; TRBD2 matches at 7 bases. This CDR3 is 19 amino acids long. Germline loops: CDR1 KGHDR, CDR2 SFDVKD. Germline trimming cut 2 bases from V and 1 base from J; bases unmatched to any gene: 14. CDR3 DNA: TGTGCCACCAGTGATTATCTTACGTCCCTGAGCGGGGGCACAGATACGCAGTATTTT. This translates into CATSDYLTSLSGGTDTQYF.

This sequence joins TRBV10-3 and TRBJ2-3; 14 bases align to TRBD2. CDR1 is ENHRY and CDR2 is SYGVKD in the germline V gene. With 6 bases clipped from V and 2 bases from J, the junction kept 19 bases outside the gene matches. The CDR3 consists of 21 residues. The CDR3 DNA reads TGTGCCATCAGCGGGTCTGGGACTAGCGGGGGCCTTTTTTCCCCCACAGATACGCAGTATTTT. This codes for CAISGSGTSGGLFSPTDTQYF.

This chain links TRBV7-9 with TRBJ2-5, with 11 positions matching TRBD1. Unmatched junction bases numbered 6, after V lost 4 bases and J lost 5 bases. The CDR3 sequence is 15 residues long. CDR1 is SEHNR, CDR2 FQNEAQ, per germline (reference sequence). The CDR3 reads CASSYGQGAGETQYF. The CDR3 DNA follows: TGTGCCAGCAGCTACGGACAGGGGGCTGGCGAGACCCAGTACTTC.

The chain couples TRBV18 to TRBJ2-7, with D maybe TRBD1 (6 bases). Between the trimmed V and J ends, which lost 1 base and 5 bases, there was a span of 15 bases. The CDR3 runs to 15 residues. Germline CDR1 is KGHSH and CDR2 is LQKENI. The CDR3 coding sequence is TGTGCCAGCTCACCACGGGCGTCAGGGGTCGACGAGCAGTACGTC. It codes for CASSPRASGVDEQYV.

J is TRBJ1-4 and V is TRBV5-6; D gene ambiguous. CDR3 length: 15 residues. V gave up 1 base and J gave up 8 bases, with 15 bases separating them. Per the germline V gene, CDR1 is SGHDT and CDR2 is YYEEEE. CDR3 sequence reads: CASSLPGLSYEKLFF. Here the CDR3 DNA reads TGTGCCAGCAGCTTGCCCGGGTTATCCTACGAAAAACTGTTTTTT.

This chain joins TRBV7-9 and TRBJ2-1, with D possibly matching TRBD2 (5 bases). CDR3 length: 14 residues. Trimming pared 6 bases from V and 2 bases from J, leaving 11 bases between. From germline, CDR1 is SEHNR and CDR2 FQNEAQ (reference sequence). The DNA of the CDR3 is TGTGCCAGCAGTCGGCGGGCTACCTACAATGAGCAGTTCTTC. Its translation is CASSRRATYNEQFF.

V gene TRBV5-1 combines with J gene TRBJ1-4, with D maybe TRBD1 (5 bases). Germline CDR1 reads SGHRS; CDR2 reads YFSETQ. This CDR3 spans 15 amino acids. The germline V and J ends were trimmed by 0 bases and 3 bases, with 9 bases remaining between them. CDR3 sequence (DNA): TGCGCCAGCAGCTTGGTGCAGGGCTCTAATGAAAAACTGTTTTTT. Protein sequence: CASSLVQGSNEKLFF. The full variable domain, completed using reference TRBV5-1 and TRBJ1-4, is KAGVTQTPRYLIKTRGQQVTLSCSPISGHRSVSWYQQTPGQGLQFLFEYFSETQRNKGNFPGRFSGRQFSNSRSEMNVSTLELGDSALYLCASSLVQGSNEKLFFGSGTQLSVL.

CDR3 in amino acids: CASSLEGHPLEKLFF. In nucleotides, the CDR3 is TGCGCCAGCAGCTTGGAGGGACACCCTCTTGAAAAACTGTTTTTT. The V call is TRBV5-1, the J call TRBJ1-4; possible D gene TRBD1, 6 bases. Trimming shortened V by 0 bases and J by 7 bases, and 13 bases separated the two germline ends. Per the germline V gene, CDR1 is SGHRS and CDR2 is YFSETQ. There are 15 residues in the CDR3.

The J gene is TRBJ1-3, the V gene TRBV28, with D maybe TRBD1 (6 bases). The CDR3 totals 18 residues. V was shortened by 7 bases and J by 3 bases, with 25 bases between the two germline ends. The germline V gene encodes CDR1 MDHEN and CDR2 SYDVKM. This chain's CDR3 is CASTFFGGTGKFGNTIYF. CDR3 DNA: TGTGCCAGCACCTTCTTCGGCGGAACAGGGAAATTTGGAAACACCATATATTTT.

This clone was seen only once. DNA for the CDR3: TGTGCCAGCAGCTCCAGGGTGGCCGGGGAGCTGTTTTTT. It encodes CASSSRVAGELFF. The chain uses TRBV9 and TRBJ2-2; a possible D gene is TRBD1 (5 bases). CDR1 is SGDLS and CDR2 is YYNGEE in the germline V gene. This CDR3 region has 13 residues. V was pared by 4 bases and J by 6 bases, with 10 bases between.

The chain uses TRBV4-2 and TRBJ1-4; D uncertain. The V end was cut by 4 bases, the J end by 8 bases, with 8 bases between. This CDR3 region has 12 residues. CDR1 and CDR2 (germline): LGHNA, YNFKEQ. As DNA, the CDR3 is TGTGCCAGCAGCCTGGCTGGGGAAAAACTGTTTTTT. It translates to CASSLAGEKLFF.

The chain employs TRBV20-1 and TRBJ2-7, with unresolved D. Germline CDR1 and CDR2: DFQATT and SNEGSKA (reference sequence). The CDR3 length is 11 residues. Trimming left V 3 bases short and J 2 bases short, with 5 bases between. In DNA form, the CDR3 reads TGCAGTGCTAGTTTCCCCTACGAGCAGTACTTC. This gives the protein CSASFPYEQYF.

This chain connects TRBV2 to TRBJ1-6; D is unclear. This CDR3 spans 13 amino acids. Trimming shortened V by 7 bases and J by 5 bases, and 9 bases separated the two germline ends. Germline V lookup: CDR1 SNHLY, CDR2 FYNNEI. The CDR3 DNA is TGTGCCAGCAAAGGTTTACATAATTCACCCCTCCACTTT. This encodes CASKGLHNSPLHF.

The V call is TRBV11-3, the J call TRBJ2-1; D gene unclear. Germline V gene lookup returns CDR1 SGHNT and CDR2 YENEEA. The CDR3 covers 14 residues. V gave up 2 bases and J gave up 6 bases, with 11 bases separating them. The CDR3 reads CASSLISGSNEQFF. The CDR3 DNA is TGTGCCAGCAGCTTAATATCTGGATCCAATGAGCAGTTCTTC.

The chain employs TRBV19 and TRBJ2-1; D is unresolved. Germline V gene lookup returns CDR1 LNHDA and CDR2 SQIVND (reference sequence). The CDR3 is 18 residues long. V was pared by 0 bases and J by 2 bases, with 17 bases between. Here the CDR3 reads CASSIDPITRKPYNEQFF. DNA for the CDR3: TGTGCCAGTAGTATAGACCCGATCACGCGTAAACCCTACAATGAGCAGTTCTTC. The variable domain in full, completed from reference TRBV19 and TRBJ2-1, reads DGGITQSPKYLFRKEGQNVTLSCEQNLNHDAMYWYRQDPGQGLRLIYYSQIVNDFQKGDIAEGYSVSREKKESFPLTVTSAQKNPTAFYLCASSIDPITRKPYNEQFFGPGTRLTVL.

This clone was seen a handful of times. The gene calls are TRBV6-5 and TRBJ1-5, with TRBD1 matching 8 bases. Trimming at V came to 8 bases and at J to 7 bases, leaving 10 bases not matched to a gene. The CDR3 has 14 amino acids. Germline V CDR1 and CDR2: MNHEY, SVGAGI. The CDR3 spells CASVGNRGVQPQHF. CDR3 DNA sequence: TGTGCCAGCGTAGGGAACAGGGGGGTACAGCCCCAGCATTTT.

The rearrangement uses TRBV7-3 and TRBJ2-1, with D perhaps matching TRBD2 (6 bases). The germline V gene has CDR1 SGHTA and CDR2 FQGTGA. The CDR3 is 14 amino acids. The V and J ends lost 3 bases and 3 bases respectively, with 9 bases between them. The DNA for the CDR3 is TGTGCCAGCAGCTTCGCGGGATACTACAATGAGCAGTTCTTC. Its protein product is CASSFAGYYNEQFF.